Listed here are 2 T cell receptor beta chains from one sample, sequenced in a study of blood T cell repertoires in COVID-19. Using immunoSEQ multiplex PCR, the repertoire was profiled, and TCRdb retains in-frame clones only, with some absent. The sample lists some 44,000 clones, nearly 90% occurring once. Sequenced material: peripheral blood. These receptors were collected from a human donor in a cohort sampled during active COVID-19.

The sample holds one count of this clone. This chain links TRBV4-1 with TRBJ2-7; 8 bases fit TRBD1. V gave up 1 base and J gave up 4 bases; unmatched junction bases: 6. The germline gives CDR1 MGHRA, CDR2 YSYEKL. CDR3 length: 15 amino acids. This CDR3 is CASSQVHQGAYEQYF. The CDR3 region has the DNA TGCGCCAGCAGCCAAGTTCATCAGGGGGCTTACGAGCAGTACTTC.

V gene TRBV5-1 combines with J gene TRBJ1-2; TRBD1 might be the D (6 bases). Trimming took 4 bases from V and 6 from J, leaving 7 bases between them. Looked up from germline, CDR1 is SGHRS and CDR2 is YFSETQ. The CDR3 is 11 residues long. The CDR3 region is CASSNRDGYTF. CDR3 nucleotide sequence: TGCGCCAGCAGCAACAGGGATGGCTACACCTTC.